Shown below are 27 T cell receptor beta chains from a single sample sequenced in a study of T-cell memory formation after mild COVID-19. One entry per CDR3 protein results from TCRdb running MiXCR on the 5' RACE reads. Among approximately 340,000 distinct CDR3 sequences listed, 13% were seen once. The specimen sequenced was PBMCs or a T cell subset sorted from them (not recorded which). The source is a man younger than 35 who had mild COVID-19 (a few samples of this study predate the infection). Cell type and time point are not known.

This clonotype was observed a handful of times. The chain links TRBV7-3 to TRBJ1-1; 8 bases line up with TRBD1. Trimming took 5 bases from V and 3 from J; bases not matched to a gene: 8. Germline V gene lookup returns CDR1 SGHTA and CDR2 FQGTGA. This CDR3 is built from 15 residues. The DNA for the CDR3 is TGTGCCAGCAGCCCCGAGAACAGGGGGTACACTGAAGCTTTCTTT. Amino acids: CASSPENRGYTEAFF.

The rearrangement joins TRBV7-9 to TRBJ1-1; no clear D gene. Trimming cost V 0 bases and J 7 bases, with 9 bases left between them. CDR3 length: 13 amino acids. CDR1 is SEHNR, CDR2 FQNEAQ, per germline (reference sequence). The CDR3 nucleotides read TGTGCCAGCAGCTTAGCAGACAAAGGTGAAGCTTTCTTT. Residues: CASSLADKGEAFF.

The chain recombines TRBV20-1 with TRBJ2-7, with a possible D match to TRBD1 (6 bases). The V gene's germline CDR1 is DFQATT and CDR2 SNEGSKA (reference sequence). Trimming stripped 5 bases from V and 2 bases from J, with 13 bases between. This CDR3 has 13 amino acids. The CDR3 DNA is TGCAGTGCTCTAGACAGGACCACCTACGAGCAGTACGTC. Translating gives CSALDRTTYEQYV.

This clonotype occurred a few times. This CDR3 is CASSLDGLAEGTDTQYF. In nucleotides, the CDR3 is TGTGCCAGCAGCTTAGACGGACTAGCCGAGGGCACAGATACGCAGTATTTT. The rearrangement joins TRBV11-2 to TRBJ2-3; 8 bases are shared with TRBD2. The V gene's germline CDR1 is SGHAT and CDR2 FQNNGV. CDR3 length: 17 residues. Germline trimming cut 0 bases from V and 1 base from J; bases unmatched to any gene: 6. The full variable domain, with the rest looked up from reference TRBV11-2 and TRBJ2-3, is EAGVAQSPRYKIIEKRQSVAFWCNPISGHATLYWYQQILGQGPKLLIQFQNNGVVDDSQLPKDRFSAERLKGVDSTLKIQPAKLEDSAVYLCASSLDGLAEGTDTQYFGPGTRLTVL.

Ten or more counts support this clonotype. The chain employs TRBV20-1 and TRBJ2-5, with 15 bases lining up with TRBD2. Germline CDR1 is DFQATT and CDR2 is SNEGSKA (reference sequence). The CDR3 runs 18 residues. V gave up 2 bases and J gave up 5 bases; unmatched junction bases: 12. CDR3 region: CSARLPGLAGGPEETQYF. The CDR3 nucleotides read TGCAGTGCTAGACTTCCCGGACTAGCGGGGGGGCCGGAGGAGACCCAGTACTTC.

This clonotype turned up a few times. This chain links TRBV27 with TRBJ1-2, with TRBD1 matching over 8 bases. Germline lookup yields CDR1 MNHEY and CDR2 SMNVEV (reference sequence). The CDR3 contains 13 residues. With V trimmed by 6 bases and J by 4 bases, 4 bases remained unmatched. As DNA, the CDR3 is TGTGCCAGCAGACGTACAGGGGGCTATGGCTACACCTTC. Encoded protein: CASRRTGGYGYTF.

This clonotype was counted many times. This rearrangement joins TRBV23-1 to TRBJ2-1, with 9 bases matching TRBD1. TRBV23-1 has ORF status, its function being uncertain. The trim removed 4 bases at V and 10 bases at J, leaving 14 bases unmatched. The CDR3 totals 16 residues. CDR3 nucleotides: TGCGCCAGCAGTCTTGAACACAGGGGGCTGTCGTGGGAGCAGTTCTTC. It translates to CASSLEHRGLSWEQFF.

This clonotype came up a few times. The chain couples TRBV12-3 or TRBV12-4 to TRBJ1-2, with D unresolved. Trimming removed 3 bases from V and 4 bases from J, with 12 bases in between. The CDR3 consists of 14 residues. In DNA, the CDR3 is TGTGCCAGCAGTTTCTCCGGGAGTTCCTATGGCTACACCTTC. Translation: CASSFSGSSYGYTF.

This clonotype came up a few times. The chain uses TRBV9 and TRBJ1-1; unclear D gene. Germline lookup yields CDR1 SGDLS and CDR2 YYNGEE. The CDR3 totals 15 residues. V lost 5 bases, J lost 0 bases, and 14 bases lay in between. This chain's CDR3 is CASSAWPAMNTEAFF. The CDR3 coding sequence is TGTGCCAGCAGTGCCTGGCCAGCCATGAACACTGAAGCTTTCTTT.

This clonotype was seen at least ten times. V gene TRBV5-1 combines with J gene TRBJ2-3; 9 positions match TRBD2. Germline trimming cut 4 bases from V and 0 bases from J; bases unmatched to any gene: 9. Germline V gene sequence: CDR1 SGHRS, CDR2 YFSETQ. This CDR3 comprises 17 residues. CDR3 bases: TGCGCCAGCAGCATACGCGGGGGGGCGACGAGCACAGATACGCAGTATTTT. Translated, it gives CASSIRGGATSTDTQYF.

This clonotype was observed a handful of times. This chain connects TRBV5-1 to TRBJ1-2; maybe TRBD1 (6 bases). Germline assignment: CDR1 SGHRS and CDR2 YFSETQ. The CDR3 contains 15 residues. Trimming took 2 bases from V and 3 from J, leaving 14 bases between them. In DNA, the CDR3 is TGCGCCAGCAGCTTTGGGACACGGGATCACTATGGCTACACCTTC. It is translated as CASSFGTRDHYGYTF.

The rearrangement uses TRBV6-2 or TRBV6-3 and TRBJ1-2, with D unclear. V was cut by 6 bases and J by 1 base, with 18 bases left in between. CDR1 and CDR2 (germline): MNHEY, SVGEGT. CDR3 length equals 16 residues. CDR3: CASSAFQETFNYGYTF. CDR3 nucleotides: TGTGCCAGCAGCGCTTTTCAAGAGACGTTTAACTATGGCTACACCTTC.

This clonotype was counted a few times. J is TRBJ2-5 and V is TRBV20-1; D not resolved. The CDR3 has 14 amino acids. Trimming shortened V by 2 bases and J by 4 bases, and 14 bases separated the two germline ends. Germline CDR1 DFQATT, CDR2 SNEGSKA (reference sequence). The CDR3 nucleotides read TGCAGTGCTAGACCGGCTTCGACTTCAGAGACCCAGTACTTC. Translated, it gives CSARPASTSETQYF.

This clonotype has ten or more counts. The chain carries TRBV29-1 and TRBJ1-2; 7 nucleotides match TRBD1. CDR1 SQVTM and CDR2 ANQGSEA come from the germline V gene. The CDR3 is made up of 11 amino acids. With 7 bases clipped from V and 3 bases from J, the junction kept 2 bases outside the gene matches. CDR3 region: CSADRDYGYTF. In DNA, the CDR3 is TGCAGCGCAGACAGGGACTATGGCTACACCTTC.

The gene calls are TRBV12-3 or TRBV12-4 and TRBJ2-3; no clear D. V gave up 6 bases and J gave up 4 bases, with 11 bases separating them. CDR3 length equals 13 residues. The CDR3 region has the DNA TGTGCCAGCAGCCCCCCTATGGCAGATACGCAGTATTTT. Translating gives CASSPPMADTQYF.

This chain uses TRBV20-1 with TRBJ2-1; tentative D call: TRBD1 (7 bases). The CDR3 is 15 residues long. The germline V gene has CDR1 DFQATT and CDR2 SNEGSKA (reference sequence). The V end was cut by 6 bases, the J end by 10 bases, with 25 bases between. The CDR3, as DNA: TGCAGTGCACGACAGGGATCCTCGATGGAGGGGGAGCAGTTCTTC. Translation gives CSARQGSSMEGEQFF.

The rearrangement joins TRBV10-3 to TRBJ2-3; TRBD1 matches at 11 bases. There are 16 residues in the CDR3. Germline V gene sequence: CDR1 ENHRY, CDR2 SYGVKD. V was pared by 6 bases and J by 7 bases, with 12 bases of the junction left unmatched. CDR3: CAIRNRGQGGLYTQYF. Here the CDR3 DNA reads TGTGCCATCAGGAACCGGGGACAGGGGGGATTATATACGCAGTATTTT.

The chain employs TRBV19 and TRBJ2-2, with 9 positions matching TRBD2. This CDR3 contains 14 residues. Germline trimming cut 6 bases from V and 3 bases from J; bases unmatched to any gene: 2. Germline CDR1 reads LNHDA; CDR2 reads SQIVND (reference sequence). CDR3 sequence reads: CASRRTSDTGELFF. CDR3 nucleotides: TGTGCCAGTAGAAGGACTAGCGACACCGGGGAGCTGTTTTTT.

This sequence joins TRBV15 and TRBJ2-1; tentatively, D is TRBD2 (5 bases). Germline CDR1 is LNHNV and CDR2 is YYDKDF (reference sequence). V gave up 0 bases and J gave up 0 bases, with 9 bases separating them. This CDR3 has 16 amino acids. The CDR3 loop is CATSRDTGSSYNEQFF. For the CDR3, the DNA is TGTGCCACCAGCAGAGATACGGGAAGCTCCTACAATGAGCAGTTCTTC.

The rearrangement uses TRBV21-1 and TRBJ2-1; the DNA was not compared with TRBD2, the D call given in the table. TRBV21-1 is recorded as a pseudogene. This CDR3 has 17 residues. In nucleotides, the CDR3 is TGTGCCAGCAGAGGACTAGCGGGCATACCGCCTCCGGATGAGCAGTTCTTC. This codes for CASRGLAGIPPPDEQFF.

The chain combines TRBV5-6 with TRBJ2-5; perhaps TRBD2 as D (6 bases). CDR1 is SGHDT and CDR2 is YYEEEE in the germline V gene. This CDR3 has 14 amino acids. V shed 5 bases and J shed 4 bases, with 15 bases lying between them. The CDR3 is CASSSTKGGETQYF. DNA of the CDR3: TGTGCCAGCAGTTCAACCAAGGGAGGAGAGACCCAGTACTTC.

The rearrangement uses TRBV4-2 and TRBJ2-7; D is possibly TRBD1 (6 bases). Germline CDR1 LGHNA, CDR2 YNFKEQ. V lost 3 bases and J 1 base, leaving 10 bases between the germline ends. This CDR3 spans 14 amino acids. CDR3 in amino acids: CASSQFRGSYEQYF. CDR3 DNA sequence: TGTGCCAGCAGCCAGTTCAGGGGATCCTACGAGCAGTACTTC.

The table lists this clonotype with a few counts. This chain uses TRBV28 with TRBJ1-4; D possibly corresponds to TRBD1 (5 bases). The CDR3 totals 11 residues. V was cut by 2 bases and J by 12 bases, with 7 bases left in between. CDR1 and CDR2 from the germline V gene are MDHEN and SYDVKM. The CDR3 loop reads CASSLSRELFF. The CDR3 DNA is TGTGCCAGCAGTTTAAGCAGGGAACTGTTTTTT.

This clonotype was picked up many times. CDR3 bases: TGTGCCAGCAGGGGTAGGGGCCATGAGCAGTTCTTC. It translates to CASRGRGHEQFF. The chain employs TRBV12-3 or TRBV12-4 and TRBJ2-1; weak D call: TRBD1 (5 bases). Trimming left V 6 bases short and J 8 bases short, with 11 bases between. The length of the CDR3 is 12 residues.

The gene calls are TRBV12-3 or TRBV12-4 and TRBJ1-1; D unresolved. The CDR3 is 13 amino acids. V was trimmed by 5 bases and J by 1 base, leaving 8 bases between them. CDR3 sequence: CASSAASNTEAFF. The CDR3 DNA is TGTGCCAGCAGTGCGGCATCGAACACTGAAGCTTTCTTT.

This clonotype appeared a few times. The CDR3 DNA reads as TGTGCCAGCAGCCACGGTACAGGGTGGACAGATACGCAGTATTTT. Its protein is CASSHGTGWTDTQYF. The chain uses TRBV5-5 and TRBJ2-3; D possibly corresponds to TRBD1 (6 bases). Germline-derived CDR1 and CDR2 are SGHKS and YYEKEE (reference sequence). Between the trimmed V and J ends, which lost 4 bases and 3 bases, there was a span of 15 bases. This CDR3 is built from 15 residues.

The chain has TRBV7-9 and TRBJ1-2; TRBD1 is a possible D gene (5 bases). CDR3 size: 14 residues. In germline, CDR1 is SEHNR, CDR2 FQNEAQ (reference sequence). V lost 5 bases, J lost 4 bases, and 14 bases lay in between. The CDR3 loop is CASSPRGTFYGYTF. CDR3 DNA: TGTGCCAGCAGCCCGAGGGGCACGTTCTATGGCTACACCTTC. The entire variable domain, with the rest obtained from reference TRBV7-9 and TRBJ1-2, is as follows: DTGVSQNPRHKITKRGQNVTFRCDPISEHNRLYWYRQTLGQGPEFLTYFQNEAQLEKSRLLSDRFSAERPKGSFSTLEIQRTEQGDSAMYLCASSPRGTFYGYTFGSGTRLTVV.